This T cell receptor (beta chain) derives from a study of neoadjuvant anti-PD-1 for oral cavity cancer. Study findings and constraints: Non-responders to neoadjuvant nivolumab had significantly more clonal PBMC T cells than responders. Higher pretreatment Treg/Th17 ratios tracked higher pretreatment blood clonality.

These newly diagnosed stage II-IVA oral cavity squamous cell carcinoma patients had no prior systemic or radiation treatment. Analysis of PBMCs was direct, with no culture step. The table came from immunoSEQ multiplex PCR; TCRdb's copy has only in-frame clones and leaves some out. The profile covers tens of thousands of clones, with 65% to 85% appearing a single time and 3.4% taken by the ten largest. Notes on this clone: The antigen is unknown.

This specimen was PBMCs, taken before nivolumab (anti-PD-1) treatment. This clonotype was obtained from a person between 40 and 80 years old with oral cavity squamous cell carcinoma.

CDR3 sequence (DNA): TGTGCCAGCAGGGGGGTTGTGGGGGCCCTCCACTTT. Residues: CASRGVVGALHF. V and J are TRBV27 and TRBJ1-6, with D perhaps TRBD1 (5 bases). The V gene lost 6 bases and the J gene lost 14 bases, with 14 bases spanning the gap. CDR3 length: 12 residues. The germline gives CDR1 MNHEY, CDR2 SMNVEV (reference sequence).